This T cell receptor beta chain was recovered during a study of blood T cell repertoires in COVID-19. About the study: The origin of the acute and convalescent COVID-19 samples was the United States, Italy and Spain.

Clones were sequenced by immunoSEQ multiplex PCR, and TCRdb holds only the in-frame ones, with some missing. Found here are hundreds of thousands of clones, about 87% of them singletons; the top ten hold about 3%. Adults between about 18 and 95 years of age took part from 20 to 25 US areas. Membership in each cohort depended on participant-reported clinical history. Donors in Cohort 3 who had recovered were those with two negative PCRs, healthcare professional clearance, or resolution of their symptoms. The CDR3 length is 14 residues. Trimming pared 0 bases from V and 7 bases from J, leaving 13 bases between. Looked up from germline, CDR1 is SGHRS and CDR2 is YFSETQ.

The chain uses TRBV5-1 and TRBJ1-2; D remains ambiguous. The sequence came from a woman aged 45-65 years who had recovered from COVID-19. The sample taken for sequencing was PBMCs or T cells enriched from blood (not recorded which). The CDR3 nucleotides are TGCGCCAGCAGCTTGGTGTCTCGCGCAAGTGGCTACACCTTC. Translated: CASSLVSRASGYTF.